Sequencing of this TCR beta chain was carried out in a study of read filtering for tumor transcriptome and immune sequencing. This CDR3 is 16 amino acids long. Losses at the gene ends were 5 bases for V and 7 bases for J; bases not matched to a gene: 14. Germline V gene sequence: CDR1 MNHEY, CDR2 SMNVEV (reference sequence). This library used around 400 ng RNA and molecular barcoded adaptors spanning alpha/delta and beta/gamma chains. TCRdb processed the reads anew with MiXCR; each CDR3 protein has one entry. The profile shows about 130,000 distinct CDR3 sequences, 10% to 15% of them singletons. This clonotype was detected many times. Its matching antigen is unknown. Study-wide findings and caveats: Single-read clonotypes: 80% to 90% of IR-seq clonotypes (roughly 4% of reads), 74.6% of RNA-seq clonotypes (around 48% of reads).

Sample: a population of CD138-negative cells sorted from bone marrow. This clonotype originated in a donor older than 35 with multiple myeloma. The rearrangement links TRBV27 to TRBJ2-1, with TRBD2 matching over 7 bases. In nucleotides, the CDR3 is TGTGCCAGCAGTCTTAAAGAGGGAGGGGCTTATAATGAGCAGTTCTTC. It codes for CASSLKEGGAYNEQFF.